This paragraph reports one TCR beta chain. The specificity of this receptor is unknown. No base quality values were provided; no much bigger clone lies one nucleotide off. The immunoSEQ Assay was used to sequence TCRbeta CDR3 regions. After extraction, genomic DNA underwent amplification by bias-controlled multiplex PCR, followed by high-throughput sequencing. As for the original processing: To quantify the absolute abundance of each unique TCRbeta CDR3 region, sequences were collapsed and filtered. T cell fraction was estimated by normalization of TCRbeta template counts to usable DNA, with usable DNA being measured through amplification of reference genes present in all nucleated cells. Repertoire TCRs were annotated as SARS-CoV-2-specific by exact matching of V gene, CDR3 amino acid sequence and J gene to a known reactive TCR set. The reference SARS-CoV-2 TCR set was obtained from MIRA and was filtered for enrichment in COVID-19-positive ImmuneCODE repertoires, whereby public or cross-reactive TCRs were removed. Based on the MIRA antigens, annotated TCRs were further analysed at the level of specific ORF or position within ORF. Breadth was defined as the number of annotated unique rearrangements divided by the total number of unique productive rearrangements, and depth was defined as the summed frequency of the annotated unique rearrangements. Two-sided Wilcoxon rank-sum tests were used to compare TCR breadth between groups. TCRdb took this table from immuneACCESS and kept in-frame rearrangements with V and J called. Such tables lack part of the clones; where checked against another copy, unresolved V genes explain under half of the gap, and the rest is unexplained. The DNA was the basis for D and trimming; V, J and clone size are from that table. This sample comprises a few hundred thousand clones, 90% of them detected only once. Roughly an eighth of the sample is held by the ten biggest clonotypes.

Sample treatment or condition, as interpreted from the label and publication: around 19 received Ad26.COV2.S at low or high dose, single or two shots; about 5 received placebo; per-sample allocation not given. Repertoires of vaccine and placebo recipients were sequenced from samples collected on day 63 after the first injection. Cohort 1b enrolled 25 to 30 adults aged 18-55 years at a single site in Boston, USA, between 29 July and 7 August 2020. Ad26.COV2.S consisted of a replication-incompetent adenovirus type 26 vector by which a prefusion-stabilized SARS-CoV-2 spike protein from the original Wuhan strain was expressed. This record belongs to a study of Ad26.COV2.S vaccination and SARS-CoV-2 variants (dated by TCRdb to the early 2020s). The study in broad terms: Vaccine-arm donors were drawn from COV1001, a multicentre, randomized, double-blind, placebo-controlled phase I-IIa trial of Ad26.COV2.S in healthy adults. Investigators remained blinded to trial group allocation during experiments and outcome assessment. Ad26.COV2.S was administered intramuscularly at a dose of 5x10^10 or 1x10^11 viral particles, either as one shot or as two shots given 56 days apart. The specificity and breadth of SARS-CoV-2-reactive T cell receptors after Ad26.COV2.S vaccination were assessed by TCRbeta repertoire sequencing. Trial participants were randomized into five groups of five, in which low-dose or high-dose Ad26.COV2.S was given once or twice, or placebo was given on both occasions. The TCR-sequenced set comprised about 30 samples: about 19 Ad26.COV2.S vaccine recipients, 5 placebo recipients and 8 SARS-CoV-2 convalescent individuals.

Study-wide conclusions, independent of this receptor: Compared with placebo recipients, Ad26.COV2.S recipients showed higher spike-specific TCR breadth (P = 0.0014). The study lacked the statistical power to compare responses across vaccine doses or regimens. The authors noted that the TCR breadth and depth analyses may have underestimated total T cell responses. Non-spike TCR breadth was comparable between vaccine and placebo recipients, consistent with the vaccine containing only spike. Substantial breadth of spike-specific CD8+ and CD4+ T cell responses was reported after vaccination.

The CDR3 goes from the cysteine to the phenylalanine over 13 residues. CDR3 DNA only is kept here, 39 bases in frame from base 1. The junction carries 10 bases between V and J, which are trimmed by 4 bases and 3 bases respectively. The germline V gene specifies MNHEY as CDR1 and SVGEGT as CDR2. Material: peripheral blood, obtained in a trial of Ad26.COV2.S vaccine versus placebo. The sequence was obtained from a person between 18 and 60 years old who received the Ad26.COV2.S COVID-19 vaccine or a placebo. The rearrangement joined TRBV6-2 or TRBV6-3 to TRBJ2-7; the D segment cannot be called with confidence. CDR3 region: CASSSRRSYEQYF. The bases read TGTGCCAGCAGTTCCCGTCGCAGCTACGAGCAGTACTTC.